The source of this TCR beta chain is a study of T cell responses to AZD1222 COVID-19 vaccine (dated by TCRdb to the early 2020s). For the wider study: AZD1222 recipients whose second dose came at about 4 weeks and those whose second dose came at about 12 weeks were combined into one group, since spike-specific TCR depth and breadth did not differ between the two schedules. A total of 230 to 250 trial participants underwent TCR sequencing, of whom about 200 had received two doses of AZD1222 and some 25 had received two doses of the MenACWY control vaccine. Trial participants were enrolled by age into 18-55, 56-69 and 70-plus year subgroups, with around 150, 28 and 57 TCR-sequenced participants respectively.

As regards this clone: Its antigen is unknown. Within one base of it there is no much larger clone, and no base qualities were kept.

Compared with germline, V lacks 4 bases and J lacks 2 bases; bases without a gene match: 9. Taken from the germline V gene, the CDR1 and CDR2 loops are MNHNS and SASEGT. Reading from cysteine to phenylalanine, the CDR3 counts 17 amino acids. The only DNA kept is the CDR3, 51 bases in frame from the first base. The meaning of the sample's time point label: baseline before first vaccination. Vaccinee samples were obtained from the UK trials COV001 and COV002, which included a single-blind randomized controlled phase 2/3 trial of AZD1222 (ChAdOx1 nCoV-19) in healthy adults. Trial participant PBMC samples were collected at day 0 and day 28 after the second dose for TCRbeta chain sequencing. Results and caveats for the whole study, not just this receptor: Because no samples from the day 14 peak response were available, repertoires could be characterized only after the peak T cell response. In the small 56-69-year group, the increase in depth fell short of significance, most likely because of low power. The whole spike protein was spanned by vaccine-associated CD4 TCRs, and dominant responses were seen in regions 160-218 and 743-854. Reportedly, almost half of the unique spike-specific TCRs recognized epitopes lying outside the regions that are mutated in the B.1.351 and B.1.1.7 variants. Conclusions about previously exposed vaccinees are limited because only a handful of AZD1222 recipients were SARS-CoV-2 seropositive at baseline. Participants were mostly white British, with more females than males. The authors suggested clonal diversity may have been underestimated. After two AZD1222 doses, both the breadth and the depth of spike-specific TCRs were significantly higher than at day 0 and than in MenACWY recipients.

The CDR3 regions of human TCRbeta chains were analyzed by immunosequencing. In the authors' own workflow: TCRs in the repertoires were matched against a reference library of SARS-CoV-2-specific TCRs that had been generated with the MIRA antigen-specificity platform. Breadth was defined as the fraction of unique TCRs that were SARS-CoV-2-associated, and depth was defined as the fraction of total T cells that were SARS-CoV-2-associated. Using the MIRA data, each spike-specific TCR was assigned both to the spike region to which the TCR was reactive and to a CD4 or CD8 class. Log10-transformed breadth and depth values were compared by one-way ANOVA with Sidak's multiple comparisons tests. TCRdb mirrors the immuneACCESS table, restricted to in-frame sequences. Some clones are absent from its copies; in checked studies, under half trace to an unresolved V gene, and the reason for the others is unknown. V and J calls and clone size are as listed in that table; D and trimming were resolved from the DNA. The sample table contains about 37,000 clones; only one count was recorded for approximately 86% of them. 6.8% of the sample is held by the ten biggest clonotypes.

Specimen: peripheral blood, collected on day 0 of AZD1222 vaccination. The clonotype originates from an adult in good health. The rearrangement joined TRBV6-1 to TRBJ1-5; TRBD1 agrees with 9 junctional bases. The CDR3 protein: CASSALQGAFGNQPQHF. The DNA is TGTGCCAGCAGTGCCCTACAGGGGGCGTTTGGCAATCAGCCCCAGCATTTT.